The clone carrying this TCR beta chain was recorded a few times. At one boundary the junction diverges from the germline segment, which might be a read error. This specimen comes from a study of CD4 and CD8 cells across lung adenocarcinoma regions. One entry per CDR3 protein, called by TCRdb with MiXCR from the PCR reads. The sample holds some 7,200 distinct CDR3 sequences; roughly 54% are singletons and the top ten take over 20%. Samples came from patients with localized non-small cell lung adenocarcinoma. Germline CDR1 is MGHRA and CDR2 is YSYEKL. CDR3 size: 15 residues. V usage is TRBV4-1 and J usage is TRBJ2-3, with 10 positions matching TRBD2. The sequenced material came from CD4+ T cells from the center of a lung tumor. The TCR originated in a female donor with lung adenocarcinoma. The CD4 and CD8 labels of this study may be unreliable. The CDR3 coding sequence is TGCGCCAGCAGTGAAGCGGGAGGGAGCACAGAGACCCAGTATTTC. Its translation is CASSEAGGSTETQYF.